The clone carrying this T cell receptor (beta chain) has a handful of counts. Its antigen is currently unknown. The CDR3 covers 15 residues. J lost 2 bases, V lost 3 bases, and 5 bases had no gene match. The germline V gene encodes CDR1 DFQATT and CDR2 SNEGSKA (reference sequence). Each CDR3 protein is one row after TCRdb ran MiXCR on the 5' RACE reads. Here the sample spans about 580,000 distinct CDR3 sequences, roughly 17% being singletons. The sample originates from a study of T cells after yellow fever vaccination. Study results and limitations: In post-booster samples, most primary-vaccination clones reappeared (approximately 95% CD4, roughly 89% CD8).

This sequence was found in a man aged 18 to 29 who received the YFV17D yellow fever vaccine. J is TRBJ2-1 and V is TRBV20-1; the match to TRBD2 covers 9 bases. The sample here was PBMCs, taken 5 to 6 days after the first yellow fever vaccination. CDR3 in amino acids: CSASGRGGPYNEQFF. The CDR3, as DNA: TGCAGTGCTAGCGGGCGGGGGGGTCCCTACAATGAGCAGTTCTTC.